The 21 T cell receptor beta chains below all came from one sample that was sequenced in a study of control samples from healthy donors and cancer patients. Measured with immunoSEQ multiplex PCR; TCRdb has only the in-frame clones, and not every one. Among roughly 130,000 clones listed, less than 95% were seen once. Sequenced: blood. These receptors were obtained from a man aged 18 to 29 in good health.

V is TRBV5-6 and J is TRBJ1-1; possible D gene TRBD1, 6 bases. The CDR3 totals 15 residues. Germline V gene data show CDR1 as SGHDT and CDR2 as YYEEEE. V gave up 4 bases and J gave up 4 bases, with 17 bases separating them. Here the CDR3 reads CASSQSWGAFTEAFF. As DNA, the CDR3 is TGTGCCAGCAGCCAATCCTGGGGGGCCTTCACTGAAGCTTTCTTT.

The chain couples TRBV30 to TRBJ2-2, with TRBD1 matching 7 bases. Trimming took 4 bases from V and 4 from J; bases not matched to a gene: 9. Germline assignment: CDR1 GTSNPN and CDR2 SVGIG (reference sequence). The CDR3 spans 15 residues. The CDR3 here is CAWTPDRVGTGELFF. CDR3 bases: TGTGCCTGGACCCCCGACAGGGTAGGCACCGGGGAGCTGTTTTTT.

This clone was recorded only once. The gene calls are TRBV5-1 and TRBJ1-3, with unresolved D. Germline V lookup: CDR1 SGHRS, CDR2 YFSETQ. With 0 bases removed from V and 0 bases from J, the gap between germline ends came to 10 bases. The CDR3 consists of 16 residues. The CDR3 protein is CASSLEVGHSGNTIYF. The CDR3 region has the DNA TGCGCCAGCAGCTTGGAGGTCGGGCACTCTGGAAACACCATATATTTT.

The CDR3 sequence: CATSVTSGGADTQYF. The CDR3, as DNA: TGTGCCACCAGCGTAACTAGCGGGGGCGCAGATACGCAGTATTTT. The J gene is TRBJ2-3, the V gene TRBV24-1; 11 bases agree with TRBD2. This CDR3 comprises 15 residues. The V and J ends lost 7 bases and 4 bases, in that order; junction bases with no gene match: 6. Germline assignment: CDR1 KGHDR and CDR2 SFDVKD.

This chain joins TRBV5-1 and TRBJ1-1, with D unresolved. V lost 4 bases to trimming and J lost 0 bases, with 13 bases between them. Germline CDR1 and CDR2: SGHRS and YFSETQ. The length of the CDR3 is 15 residues. This chain's CDR3 is CASSKDPTLNTEAFF. The CDR3 DNA sequence: TGCGCCAGCAGCAAGGACCCCACCTTGAACACTGAAGCTTTCTTT. The full variable domain, with the rest looked up from reference TRBV5-1 and TRBJ1-1, is KAGVTQTPRYLIKTRGQQVTLSCSPISGHRSVSWYQQTPGQGLQFLFEYFSETQRNKGNFPGRFSGRQFSNSRSEMNVSTLELGDSALYLCASSKDPTLNTEAFFGQGTRLTVV.

The J gene is TRBJ1-1, the V gene TRBV4-2; TRBD1 aligns across 9 bases. The CDR3 spans 14 residues. V gave up 0 bases and J gave up 7 bases; unmatched junction bases: 3. Germline assignment: CDR1 LGHNA and CDR2 YNFKEQ. The chain's CDR3 is CASSQEGQGFEAFF. The CDR3 coding sequence is TGTGCCAGCAGCCAAGAAGGACAGGGGTTTGAAGCTTTCTTT.

The V and J genes are TRBV18 and TRBJ2-5; no firm D call. The CDR3 totals 14 residues. The ends were cut back, 3 bases at V and 1 base at J, with 9 bases in the middle. From germline, CDR1 is KGHSH and CDR2 LQKENI. DNA of the CDR3: TGTGCCAGCTCACCTTCCGGCCTCCAAGAGACCCAGTACTTC. It codes for CASSPSGLQETQYF.

The chain joins TRBV4-1 to TRBJ2-3, with 10 bases identical to TRBD1. There are 13 residues in the CDR3. Germline assignment: CDR1 MGHRA and CDR2 YSYEKL. The junction had 4 bases not matched to a gene; V was cut back by 8 bases and J by 5 bases. CDR3 DNA: TGCGCCAGCCGACAGGGGGCTTTAGATACGCAGTATTTT. It is translated as CASRQGALDTQYF.

The chain recombines TRBV19 with TRBJ2-5; perhaps TRBD2 as D (6 bases). Germline V lookup: CDR1 LNHDA, CDR2 SQIVND (reference sequence). Trimming cost V 5 bases and J 4 bases, with 11 bases left between them. The CDR3 sequence is 13 residues long. The CDR3 protein is CASSFGGRETQYF. The CDR3, as DNA: TGTGCCAGTAGTTTCGGGGGAAGAGAGACCCAGTACTTC. The variable domain in full, completed from reference TRBV19 and TRBJ2-5, reads DGGITQSPKYLFRKEGQNVTLSCEQNLNHDAMYWYRQDPGQGLRLIYYSQIVNDFQKGDIAEGYSVSREKKESFPLTVTSAQKNPTAFYLCASSFGGRETQYFGPGTRLLVL.

This clone was counted between two and nine times. This chain connects TRBV25-1 to TRBJ1-4; D unresolved. The CDR3 is made up of 13 amino acids. The V gene's germline CDR1 is MGHDK and CDR2 SYGVNS. Trimming pared 1 base from V and 10 bases from J, leaving 10 bases between. CDR3 sequence: CASSESGLSKLFF. The CDR3 DNA reads as TGTGCCAGCAGTGAATCGGGCCTCTCAAAACTGTTTTTT. Filled out from reference TRBV25-1 and TRBJ1-4, the complete variable domain reads EADIYQTPRYLVIGTGKKITLECSQTMGHDKMYWYQQDPGMELHLIHYSYGVNSTEKGDLSSESTVSRIRTEHFPLTLESARPSHTSQYLCASSESGLSKLFFGSGTQLSVL.

This clone showed up just once. The rearrangement links TRBV10-3 to TRBJ1-4; possible D gene TRBD1, 5 bases. V lost 4 bases to trimming and J lost 7 bases, with 16 bases between them. The CDR3 covers 15 residues. The germline CDR1 and CDR2 sequences are ENHRY and SYGVKD. DNA of the CDR3: TGTGCCATCAGTGCCTCCACAGGATTGAGTGAAAAACTGTTTTTT. It specifies CAISASTGLSEKLFF.

This chain joins TRBV6-5 and TRBJ1-6; TRBD1 might be the D (6 bases). Trimming removed 7 bases from V and 8 bases from J, with 6 bases in between. The CDR3 consists of 11 residues. CDR1 is MNHEY, CDR2 SVGAGI, per germline. The CDR3 DNA is TGTGCCAGCAAGGGGGATTCACCCCTCCACTTT. Translating it yields CASKGDSPLHF.

This chain connects TRBV10-1 to TRBJ2-5; TRBD2 is a possible D gene (5 bases). The V gene lost 4 bases and the J gene lost 2 bases, with 14 bases spanning the gap. This CDR3 has 15 residues. The germline CDR1 and CDR2 sequences are WNHNN and SYGVQD (reference sequence). The CDR3 reads CASSAAGRGQETQYF. The CDR3 coding sequence is TGCGCCAGCAGTGCGGCTGGACGGGGACAAGAGACCCAGTACTTC.

J is TRBJ1-2 and V is TRBV15; D is undetermined. The length of the CDR3 is 14 residues. In germline, CDR1 is LNHNV, CDR2 YYDKDF (reference sequence). Deletions cut 0 bases from V and 7 bases from J, with 12 bases between. CDR3 sequence reads: CATSRDQRSSGYTF. CDR3 nucleotide sequence: TGTGCCACCAGCAGAGATCAAAGGTCCTCTGGCTACACCTTC. Based on the CDR3 plus reference TRBV15 and TRBJ1-2, the full variable domain is DAMVIQNPRYQVTQFGKPVTLSCSQTLNHNVMYWYQQKSSQAPKLLFHYYDKDFNNEADTPDNFQSRRPNTSFCFLDIRSPGLGDTAMYLCATSRDQRSSGYTFGSGTRLTVV.

The chain links TRBV18 to TRBJ2-5, with D uncertain. This CDR3 region has 16 residues. Germline CDR1 and CDR2: KGHSH and LQKENI. V shed 2 bases and J shed 1 base, with 14 bases lying between them. CDR3 loop: CASSPSSGVGQETQYF. As DNA, the CDR3 is TGTGCCAGCTCACCAAGCAGTGGTGTAGGCCAAGAGACCCAGTACTTC.

The chain has TRBV5-1 and TRBJ2-3; D perhaps matches TRBD1 (5 bases). Germline values: CDR1 SGHRS, CDR2 YFSETQ. V lost 4 bases to trimming and J lost 5 bases, with 17 bases between them. CDR3 length: 15 amino acids. CDR3 bases: TGCGCCAGCAGCCCAACTCCGTCTCAGGGAGATACGCAGTATTTT. It specifies CASSPTPSQGDTQYF.

This clone was recorded only once. This chain links TRBV29-1 with TRBJ2-2, with D perhaps TRBD1 or TRBD2 (5 bases each). V lost 2 bases and J 3 bases, leaving 7 bases between the germline ends. This CDR3 contains 13 residues. Germline-derived CDR1 and CDR2 are SQVTM and ANQGSEA. CDR3 sequence: CSVERGDTGELFF. The CDR3, as DNA: TGCAGCGTTGAAAGAGGGGACACCGGGGAGCTGTTTTTT.

The rearrangement links TRBV12-3 or TRBV12-4 to TRBJ1-5, with D perhaps TRBD1 (5 bases). CDR3 length equals 12 residues. The ends were cut back, 4 bases at V and 7 bases at J, with 8 bases in the middle. The CDR3 spells CASSSEGQPQHF. The CDR3 DNA follows: TGTGCCAGCAGTTCCGAGGGGCAGCCCCAGCATTTT.

This chain joins TRBV4-1 and TRBJ2-5; the D gene is possibly TRBD2 (7 bases). Looked up from germline, CDR1 is MGHRA and CDR2 is YSYEKL. Trimming took 5 bases from V and 2 from J, leaving 15 bases between them. There are 15 residues in the CDR3. The CDR3 nucleotides read TGCGCCAGCAGCACGAGGGGGGGGGTTCAAGAGACCCAGTACTTC. Amino acids: CASSTRGGVQETQYF.

The chain employs TRBV13 and TRBJ2-6, with D uncertain. Germline CDR1 PRHDT, CDR2 FYEKMQ (reference sequence). CDR3 length: 15 residues. V lost 5 bases and J lost 0, with 8 bases in between. The CDR3 region has the DNA TGTGCCAGCAGCCACGGGCTCTCTGGGGCCAACGTCCTGACTTTC. Encoded protein: CASSHGLSGANVLTF.

The CDR3 nucleotides are TGTGCCAGCTCACCGTCAGGGGACGAGCAGTACTTC. It specifies CASSPSGDEQYF. This chain connects TRBV18 to TRBJ2-7, with D possibly matching TRBD1 (6 bases). V was trimmed by 3 bases and J by 5 bases, leaving 8 bases between them. The CDR3 sequence is 12 residues long. Germline CDR1 is KGHSH and CDR2 is LQKENI.